This T cell receptor (beta chain) was obtained from a study of blood T cell repertoires in COVID-19. Overall study: T cells, B-cell-depleted T cells, or PBMCs supplied cDNA or gDNA.

Profiling relied on immunoSEQ multiplex PCR, and the TCRdb table lists in-frame clones only, not all of them. Here the sample spans 150,000 to 200,000 clones, about four fifths being singletons. This receptor was obtained from a man in his sixties or seventies with active or convalescent COVID-19. The specimen was peripheral blood.

CDR3: CATRVGNEQFF. The CDR3 DNA reads as TGTGCCACCAGGGTTGGCAATGAGCAGTTCTTC. The J gene is TRBJ2-1, the V gene TRBV19; maybe TRBD1 (5 bases). Trimming cost V 10 bases and J 6 bases, with 10 bases left between them. Germline values: CDR1 LNHDA, CDR2 SQIVND (reference sequence). The CDR3 runs to 11 residues. The full variable domain, with the rest looked up from reference TRBV19 and TRBJ2-1, is DGGITQSPKYLFRKEGQNVTLSCEQNLNHDAMYWYRQDPGQGLRLIYYSQIVNDFQKGDIAEGYSVSREKKESFPLTVTSAQKNPTAFYLCATRVGNEQFFGPGTRLTVL.